These T cell receptor beta chains were read from a single sample in a study of cytomegalovirus exposure and HLA in healthy donors. Method: immunoSEQ multiplex PCR; TCRdb's copy keeps in-frame clones and lacks some. The table lists 100,000 to 150,000 clones, approximately 83% of them singletons. What was sequenced was PBMCs. The receptors come from a woman between 40 and 50 years old in good health and CMV-seropositive. CDR3s include the opening cysteine and the closing phenylalanine or tryptophan. A D gene is named only where the DNA matches it firmly. Clone size appears in some rows only: once, few, many, or a class for an expanded clone.

cdr3_nt cdr3_aa clone_size j_call d_call v_call
TGTGCCAGCAGTTACTCAGGGGGTGTTAATTCACCCCTCCACTTT CASSYSGGVNSPLHF NA TRBJ1-6 NA TRBV6-5
TGTGCCAGCGGCCCCACCAATGAGCAGTTCTTC CASGPTNEQFF NA TRBJ2-1 NA TRBV6-5
TGTGCCAGCAGCTTGGGGCTAGCGGGAGTCAAAGAGACCCAGTACTTC CASSLGLAGVKETQYF once TRBJ2-5 TRBD2 TRBV7-9
TGTGCCTCCGGCCAGGGTGGAGAAAAACTGTTTTTT CASGQGGEKLFF NA TRBJ1-4 NA TRBV30
TGTTCCAGCAGCTTGCGGGAGGGGGGTGAGACCCAGTACTTC CSSSLREGGETQYF NA TRBJ2-5 TRBD2 TRBV7-9
TGTGCCAGCAGTTTTGGGACTAGCGGGATTCGTGAGCAGTTCTTC CASSFGTSGIREQFF NA TRBJ2-1 TRBD2 TRBV27
TGTGCCAGCAGTGAATTAAGAGGGGGTGGCTACACCTTC CASSELRGGGYTF once TRBJ1-2 NA TRBV6-1
TGTGCCACCGCGTGGCAGGGATCTTTTGCGGGACCCTACGAGCAGTACTTC CATAWQGSFAGPYEQYF NA TRBJ2-7 NA TRBV15
TGCGCCAGCAGCTTGCGAGTAGCGGGAGAACCTGAGCAGTTCTTC CASSLRVAGEPEQFF few TRBJ2-1 TRBD2 TRBV5-1
TGTGCCAGCAGTTTAATACAGGGGGCAAGGGAGCAGTACTTC CASSLIQGAREQYF NA TRBJ2-5 TRBD1 TRBV27
TGTGCCAGCAGTTTTTCCCCGACAGGGTTATTTGAAAAACTGTTTTTT CASSFSPTGLFEKLFF NA TRBJ1-4 TRBD1 TRBV28
TGTGCCAGCAGCTTAGATACTAGAGACGAGCAGTTCTTC CASSLDTRDEQFF NA TRBJ2-1 NA TRBV7-9
TGCGCCAGCAGTGAGTCGAACAGACCGTACCAAGAGACCCAGTACTTC CASSESNRPYQETQYF once TRBJ2-5 NA TRBV10-2
TGCAGCGTTGAAGGTCAGGCCGGGGAGCTGTTTTTT CSVEGQAGELFF NA TRBJ2-2 NA TRBV29-1
TGTGCCAGCAGTGAATTCGGCCCCGGGGGGAACACTGAAGCTTTCTTT CASSEFGPGGNTEAFF NA TRBJ1-1 NA TRBV6-1
TGTGCCAGCAGCATAATCTCGGGGATCCCAGATACGCAGTATTTT CASSIISGIPDTQYF NA TRBJ2-3 NA TRBV5-8
TGTGCCAGCAGCTTTGGGGCTAATCAGCCCCAGCATTTT CASSFGANQPQHF NA TRBJ1-5 NA TRBV7-9
TGTGCCAGCAGTTCCCCAGCGGGGGCGGACACTGAAGCTTTCTTT CASSSPAGADTEAFF NA TRBJ1-1 NA TRBV28
TGTGCCAGCAGTGATATAGGACAGGGGGAGAAGGGCTACACCTTC CASSDIGQGEKGYTF once TRBJ1-2 TRBD1 TRBV2
TGTGCCAGAACGGGGGGAGCTGGAAACACCATATATTTT CARTGGAGNTIYF NA TRBJ1-3 NA TRBV6-1
TGTGCCAGCAGCTTAAGACTGGCGGTTAGCTCCTACAATGAGCAGTTCTTC CASSLRLAVSSYNEQFF once TRBJ2-1 NA TRBV7-8
TGTGCCAGCAGGCATAGGGGTAGAGGGGGGAACACTGAAGCTTTCTTT CASRHRGRGGNTEAFF few TRBJ1-1 NA TRBV27
TGTGCTAGTCGACCTACGCCTAGTACGGGGGAGACTTACAATGAGCAGTTCTTC CASRPTPSTGETYNEQFF few TRBJ2-1 NA TRBV12-5
TGTGCCAGCAGCCCCACTGGACAGGCGGACGGCTACACCTTC CASSPTGQADGYTF NA TRBJ1-2 TRBD1 TRBV7-9
TGTGCCAGCTCAAAAACCGGGACAGGGGACGAGCAGTACTTC CASSKTGTGDEQYF NA TRBJ2-7 TRBD1 TRBV18
TGTGCCAGCAGGGACAGCAACCAAGAGACCCAGTACTTC CASRDSNQETQYF NA TRBJ2-5 NA TRBV7-2
TGTGCCAGCAGCCCCCAGACTAGCGGGAGAGGTATTAGGAATGAGCAGTTCTTC CASSPQTSGRGIRNEQFF NA TRBJ2-1 TRBD2 TRBV7-2
TGTGCCTTGAGGGACAGGGGGCTTGAGACCCAGTACTTC CALRDRGLETQYF NA TRBJ2-5 TRBD1 TRBV30
TGTGCCAGCAGCTCCAGACTAGCGGGAGGGCCACCGAATGAGCAGTTCTTC CASSSRLAGGPPNEQFF NA TRBJ2-1 TRBD2 TRBV13
TGTGCCAGCAGCTTCTCCCAGGACACAGATACGCAGTATTTT CASSFSQDTDTQYF NA TRBJ2-3 NA TRBV7-9
TGTGCCAGCAGCTTACCTAAGCCCCCGGACAGAGCCCCGAATGAAAAACTGTTTTTT CASSLPKPPDRAPNEKLFF NA TRBJ1-4 NA TRBV7-9
TGTGCCAGCAGTTACGCCACAGGGTGGAGCACAGATACGCAGTATTTT CASSYATGWSTDTQYF NA TRBJ2-3 NA TRBV6-5
TGTGCCAGCAGCTTGGCTAGCGGGAGGGCAAGGGGAGGCACAGATACGCAGTATTTT CASSLASGRARGGTDTQYF NA TRBJ2-3 TRBD2 TRBV5-4
TGCACCAGCAGCCAAGTGACTATCACCGGGGAGCTGTTTTTT CTSSQVTITGELFF NA TRBJ2-2 NA TRBV1
TGCAGCGCCCAAGACCAAGGGGATCAGCCCCAGCATTTT CSAQDQGDQPQHF few TRBJ1-5 NA TRBV29-1
TGTGCCAGCAGTTACTCGGGACTAGCGGGAAGTCATGAGCAGTTCTTC CASSYSGLAGSHEQFF NA TRBJ2-1 TRBD2 TRBV6-6
TGTGCCAGCAGCTTAGACCCGGGAGCGTACGAGCAGTACTTC CASSLDPGAYEQYF NA TRBJ2-7 NA TRBV13
TGTGCCAGCAGTGTAAACCAGAATCAGCCCCAGCATTTT CASSVNQNQPQHF once TRBJ1-5 NA TRBV2
TGTGCCAGCAGCTTAGCCGCGTACCAAGAGACCCAGTACTTC CASSLAAYQETQYF once TRBJ2-5 NA TRBV7-9
TGTGCCTGGAGTATCCTTCGGGACTTTCTGGCCTACGAGCAGTACTTC CAWSILRDFLAYEQYF NA TRBJ2-7 NA TRBV30
TGTGCCAGCAGCGGAGGGCGCGGTAATGAGCAGTTCTTC CASSGGRGNEQFF NA TRBJ2-1 NA TRBV9